Given below is one T cell receptor delta chain in context. Its target is not known. Other nucleotide sequences from this sample produce the same CDR3. This entry comes from a study of Vδ1+ human thymocytes. Study findings and constraints: The authors advised highly purified populations and single-cell validation. Thymic TRG and TRD repertoires appeared highly polyclonal. Unlike peripheral blood Vdelta1+ controls, thymic delta-chain sequences included about 20% Vdelta2 and few Vdelta3.

After alphabeta T cell depletion, CD3+ Vdelta1+ Vdelta2- thymocytes were sorted. Between 98% and 99.6% of sorted thymocytes were Vdelta1+. The length of the CDR3 is 18 residues. Trimming removed 3 bases from V and 5 bases from J, with 25 bases in between. Germline CDR1 and CDR2: TSWWSYY and QGS. The template was reverse-transcribed extracted RNA. The CDR3 regions were amplified by multiplex PCR from V-gene primers to a constant-region primer. TCRdb reprocessed the multiplex PCR reads through CATT. The sample consists of tens of thousands of delta-chain clones, about a sixth of them appearing once. This sequence joins TRDV1 and TRDJ1; either TRDD2 or TRDD3 may fit D (5 bases each). The receptor was isolated from a boy in the first two years of life who had congenital heart surgery. Material: Vdelta1+ gamma-delta thymocytes from the thymus. Sample subset: FACS-sorted CD3+ TCRalphabeta- TCRVdelta1+ TCRVdelta2- thymocytes. The CDR3, as DNA: TGTGCTCTTGGGGATTCTTCCCAGAGAGGGGCTGGGTCTGATAAACTCATCTTT. Translated, it gives CALGDSSQRGAGSDKLIF.